The sequence of this T cell receptor (beta chain) was determined in a study of blood T cell repertoires in COVID-19. On the study more broadly: The analysed material was cDNA or gDNA that came from T cells, B-cell-depleted T cells, or PBMCs.

From germline, CDR1 is SGHRS and CDR2 YFSETQ. V trimming: 3 bases; J trimming: 2 bases; junction bases outside the gene matches: 3. The CDR3 is 16 residues long. While infection was still active, Seattle patients were enrolled and then followed longitudinally. In the original analysis: Reference gene primers were amplified, and this amplification served to estimate nucleated cell counts. TCRdb's copy holds only in-frame clones and misses some; the assay was immunoSEQ multiplex PCR. The V and J calls and clone size are taken from that table; D and trimming were inferred from the DNA. The sample has 200,000 to 250,000 clones, about nine tenths seen once.

The sequencing input was peripheral blood. The chain carries TRBV5-1 and TRBJ2-5, with 14 bases matching TRBD2. This receptor was identified in a man aged 25 to 40 with COVID-19, enrolled during active disease. This chain's CDR3 is CASSWGTSGGQETQYF. The CDR3 DNA sequence: TGCGCCAGCAGCTGGGGGACTAGCGGGGGACAAGAGACCCAGTACTTC.